A selection of T cell receptor beta chains follows, all from one sample in a study of blood T cell repertoires in COVID-19. Assay used: immunoSEQ multiplex PCR; TCRdb lists only in-frame clones, some missing. The profile covers about 250,000 clones, with about 91% appearing a single time and about 1.3% taken by the ten largest. The sequenced sample consisted of peripheral blood. Receptor source: a man older than 75 with acute or convalescent COVID-19. Each CDR3 is given with its conserved first and last residue. A D gene is named only where the DNA matches it firmly. Rows may omit the clone size; those that give it use once, few, many or a size class.

d_gene,j_gene,abundance,v_gene,CDR3nt,CDR3aa
-,TRBJ2-7,-,TRBV11-3,TGTGCCAGCAGCTTAGATTGGGCAGGTAAACTCCACGAGCAGTACTTC,CASSLDWAGKLHEQYF
-,TRBJ2-3,-,TRBV3-1/TRBV3-2,TGTGCCAGCAGCGGTAGCGCAGATACGCAGTATTTT,CASSGSADTQYF
-,TRBJ1-2,-,TRBV6-5,TGTGCCAGCACCACGGGGTCCCGCTATGGCTACACCTTC,CASTTGSRYGYTF
TRBD1,TRBJ1-5,-,TRBV19,TGTGCCAGTAGGCCTTCGGACATCAGGGGGCAGCCCCAGCATTTT,CASRPSDIRGQPQHF
-,TRBJ1-6,-,TRBV3-1/TRBV3-2,TGTGCCAGCAGCCAAGTCCCAGGGGCTAATTCACCCCTCCACTTT,CASSQVPGANSPLHF
TRBD2,TRBJ2-2,-,TRBV24-1,TGTGCCACAATGGGACTAGCGGGAGCACCCGGGGAGCTGTTTTTT,CATMGLAGAPGELFF
-,TRBJ2-7,-,TRBV19,TGTGCCAGGGCTACAGACTACGAGCAGTACTTC,CARATDYEQYF
TRBD1,TRBJ2-1,-,TRBV4-1,TGCGCCAGCAACAGTCCCGGGACAGGGGGAGACCGGAGGGCCAGCTCCTACAATGAGCAGTTCTTC,CASNSPGTGGDRRASSYNEQFF
-,TRBJ1-2,once,TRBV7-3,TGTGCCAGCAGCCCCGGCGACAGAGATCACTATGGCTACACCTTC,CASSPGDRDHYGYTF
-,TRBJ1-6,few,TRBV9,TGTGCCAGCAGCGTCGGGGGGGCGACGCCCCTCCACTTT,CASSVGGATPLHF
-,TRBJ1-3,-,TRBV7-2,TGTGCCAGCAGCTTATCCTCGACAGCCTCTGGAAACACCATATATTTT,CASSLSSTASGNTIYF
TRBD1,TRBJ2-2,-,TRBV7-9,TGTGCCAGCAGCTCGACAGGGGCCACCGGGGAGCTGTTTTTT,CASSSTGATGELFF
TRBD1,TRBJ2-1,once,TRBV19,TGTGCCAGTAGTATCAGGGGGTGGAGGTTCTTC,CASSIRGWRFF
-,TRBJ1-5,-,TRBV7-2,TGTGCCAGCAGCTCGGTAGCGGACCAGCCCCAGCATTTT,CASSSVADQPQHF
TRBD2,TRBJ2-4,-,TRBV7-2,TGTGCCAGCAGCTTAGGTCAGCGGGGGGCGTTCTACTTC,CASSLGQRGAFYF
TRBD1,TRBJ2-2,once,TRBV28,TGTGCCAGCAGTCTACAGGGGATCTACACCGGGGAGCTGTTTTTT,CASSLQGIYTGELFF
TRBD1,TRBJ1-5,-,TRBV7-2,TGTGCCAGCAGCTTAGCCGGACAGGGGAGTCAGCCCCAGCATTTT,CASSLAGQGSQPQHF
TRBD1,TRBJ1-4,-,TRBV2,TGTGCCAGCAGTGGCCCAGGGGGAACTAATGAAAAACTGTTTTTT,CASSGPGGTNEKLFF
TRBD2,TRBJ2-1,-,TRBV19,TGTGCCAGTAGTATGGGCGGGAGGGCCGCGAGTAAAAATGAGCAGTTCTTC,CASSMGGRAASKNEQFF
TRBD2,TRBJ2-7,-,TRBV4-1,TGCGCCAGCAGCCAAGGACTAGCGGGGGGCTACGAGCAGTACTTC,CASSQGLAGGYEQYF
TRBD2,TRBJ2-2,-,TRBV19,TGTGCCAGTAGTATAGATCCCCCAGCGGGAGGTTTCTCCGGGGAGCTGTTTTTT,CASSIDPPAGGFSGELFF
TRBD1,TRBJ1-1,-,TRBV5-1,TGCGCCAGCAGCTTGGGGACAGGGGTGAACACTGAAGCTTTCTTT,CASSLGTGVNTEAFF
TRBD2,TRBJ2-1,-,TRBV29-1,TGCAGCGTTGAAGAATCACTAGCGGGCTACAATGAGCAGTTCTTC,CSVEESLAGYNEQFF
-,TRBJ1-1,-,TRBV6-1,TGTGCCAGCAGGCCCGGGGAGTTTAACACTGAAGCTTTCTTT,CASRPGEFNTEAFF
-,TRBJ2-1,-,TRBV28,TGTGCCAGCAGCCCTCCGGGAGAGGGGCAGTTCTTC,CASSPPGEGQFF
-,TRBJ1-1,-,TRBV5-5,TGTGCCAGCAGACCCCCTGGGACTTTGAACACTGAAGCTTTCTTT,CASRPPGTLNTEAFF
TRBD1,TRBJ2-1,-,TRBV28,TGTGCCAGCAGTGTGACAGGGGAGAATGAGCAGTTCTTC,CASSVTGENEQFF
TRBD1,TRBJ1-1,-,TRBV29-1,TGCAGCGTTAGACAGGGGAACACTGAAGCTTTCTTT,CSVRQGNTEAFF
TRBD2,TRBJ2-7,-,TRBV4-2,TGTGCCAGCAGTCCGGGACTAGCGAGCTACGAGCAGTACTTC,CASSPGLASYEQYF
-,TRBJ1-5,-,TRBV12-5,TGTGCTAGTGGTTTTTATGGGGGCGGCAATCAGCCCCAGCATTTT,CASGFYGGGNQPQHF
TRBD1,TRBJ1-5,-,TRBV7-8,TGTGCCAGCAGCCTGAGACAGGGCAGCAATCAGCCCCAGCATTTT,CASSLRQGSNQPQHF
TRBD1,TRBJ2-4,-,TRBV6-5,TGTGCCAGCAGTAAACAGGGGGAAAACATTCAGTACTTC,CASSKQGENIQYF
-,TRBJ2-1,-,TRBV6-5,TGTGCCAGCAGTTTGAGGTTAAGCTCCTACAATGAGCAGTTCTTC,CASSLRLSSYNEQFF
-,TRBJ1-2,-,TRBV5-4,TGTGCCAGCAGCTTGGATTATCTTGGCTACACCTTC,CASSLDYLGYTF
-,TRBJ1-5,-,TRBV6-1,TGTGCCAGCACCGAAGCCGCAGGCGCAGGGTCTGGCAATCAGCCCCAGCATTTT,CASTEAAGAGSGNQPQHF
TRBD1,TRBJ1-5,-,TRBV28,TGTGCCAGCAGCCCGGGACAGGGTCGGATTAGCAATCAGCCCCAGCATTTT,CASSPGQGRISNQPQHF
TRBD1,TRBJ2-7,-,TRBV7-9,TGTGCCAGCAGCTTGAGAGGGGGCGCAGACTACGAGCAGTACTTC,CASSLRGGADYEQYF
-,TRBJ2-7,-,TRBV7-9,TGTGCCAGCAGCTTAATAGAATACGAGCAGTACTTC,CASSLIEYEQYF
-,TRBJ2-7,-,TRBV7-9,TGTGCCAGCAGCTTAGAGGGACTGCGATCCTACGAGCAGTACTTC,CASSLEGLRSYEQYF
TRBD1,TRBJ2-1,-,TRBV19,TGTGCCAGTAGTATTGAGGGACAGGGTAACTACAATGAGCAGTTCTTC,CASSIEGQGNYNEQFF
TRBD2,TRBJ2-6,-,TRBV4-2,TGTGCCAGCAGCCAAGGGGGCCTAGCGGGGGGCCCCTCTGGGGCCAACGTCCTGACTTTC,CASSQGGLAGGPSGANVLTF
-,TRBJ1-2,-,TRBV6-6,TGTGCCAGCAGTAGGGACTCGTATGGCTACACCTTC,CASSRDSYGYTF
-,TRBJ2-3,-,TRBV18,TGTGCCAGCTCAGCTAGACAGTCCGACACAGATACGCAGTATTTT,CASSARQSDTDTQYF
TRBD1,TRBJ1-5,-,TRBV6-5,TGTGCCAGCAGTAGGACAGGGGAGGTAAGACCCCAGCATTTT,CASSRTGEVRPQHF
TRBD2,TRBJ2-1,-,TRBV13,TGTGCCAGTTCAAGCGGGCGGGGGGGCGTAAATGAGCAGTTCTTC,CASSSGRGGVNEQFF
TRBD1,TRBJ2-3,-,TRBV28,TGTGCCAGCAGGACAGGGGGGGGACCAGATACGCAGTATTTT,CASRTGGGPDTQYF
-,TRBJ2-7,-,TRBV7-8,TGTGCCAGCAGCGCGGCTCAAGGGCAGTACTTC,CASSAAQGQYF
-,TRBJ2-7,-,TRBV18,TGTGCCAGCTCCTCCGACAATGACCAATACGAGCAGTACTTC,CASSSDNDQYEQYF
-,TRBJ1-1,-,TRBV2,TGTGCCAGCAGTCGGGAAAACACTGAAGCTTTCTTT,CASSRENTEAFF
TRBD2,TRBJ2-7,-,TRBV11-3,TGTGCCAGCAGCTTAGGACTAGCGGGAGCCAACGAGCAGTACTTC,CASSLGLAGANEQYF
-,TRBJ2-3,once,TRBV29-1,TGCAGCGTTGTTGAGGGAGCAGATACGCAGTATTTT,CSVVEGADTQYF
-,TRBJ2-7,-,TRBV4-2,TGTGCCAGCAGCCAAGATAATCAGGTCCTCTCCTACGAGCAGTACTTC,CASSQDNQVLSYEQYF
TRBD1,TRBJ2-7,-,TRBV27,TGTGCCAGCAAGCTGACAGGGTCCCCCTACGAGCAGTACTTC,CASKLTGSPYEQYF
-,TRBJ1-1,-,TRBV6-5,TGTGCCAGCAGTTACTCGTCGGTCCGGGGGACTGAAGCTTTCTTT,CASSYSSVRGTEAFF
TRBD1,TRBJ2-7,-,TRBV29-1,TGCAGCGCCGGACAGGGGGCCTACGAGCAGTACTTC,CSAGQGAYEQYF
-,TRBJ2-5,-,TRBV2,TGTGCCAGCAGTGAAGTCGGGGGTTGGGAGACCCAGTACTTC,CASSEVGGWETQYF
TRBD2,TRBJ2-7,-,TRBV10-3,TGTGCCATCAGTGACTCAAAACTTAGCGGGAGTGGGGGGTGGCAGTACTTC,CAISDSKLSGSGGWQYF
-,TRBJ1-4,-,TRBV7-2,TGTGCCAGCAGCTTAGGGACAGTGCGGCGTGAAAAACTGTTTTTT,CASSLGTVRREKLFF